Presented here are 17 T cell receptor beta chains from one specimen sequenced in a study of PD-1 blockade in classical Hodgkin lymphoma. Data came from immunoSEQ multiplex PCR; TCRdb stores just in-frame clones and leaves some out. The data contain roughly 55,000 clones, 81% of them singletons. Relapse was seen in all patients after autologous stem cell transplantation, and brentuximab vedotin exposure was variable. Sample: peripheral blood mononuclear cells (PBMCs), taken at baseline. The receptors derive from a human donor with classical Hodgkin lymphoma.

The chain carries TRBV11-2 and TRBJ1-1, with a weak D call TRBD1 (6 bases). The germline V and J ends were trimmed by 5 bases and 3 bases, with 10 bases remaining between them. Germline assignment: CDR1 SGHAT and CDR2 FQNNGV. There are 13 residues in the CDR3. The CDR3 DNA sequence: TGTGCCAGCAGCATACAGGGTGACACTGAAGCTTTCTTT. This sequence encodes CASSIQGDTEAFF.

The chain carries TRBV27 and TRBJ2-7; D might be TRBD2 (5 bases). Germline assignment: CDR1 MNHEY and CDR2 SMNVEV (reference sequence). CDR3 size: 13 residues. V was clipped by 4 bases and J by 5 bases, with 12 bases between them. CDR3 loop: CASSYGVRHEQYF. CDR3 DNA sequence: TGTGCCAGCAGTTACGGGGTAAGGCACGAGCAGTACTTC.

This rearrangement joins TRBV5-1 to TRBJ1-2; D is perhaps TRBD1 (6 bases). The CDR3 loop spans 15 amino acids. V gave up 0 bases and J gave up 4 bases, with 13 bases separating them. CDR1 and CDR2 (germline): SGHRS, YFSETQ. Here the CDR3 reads CASSLATGASYGYTF. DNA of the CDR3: TGCGCCAGCAGCTTGGCGACAGGCGCCTCCTATGGCTACACCTTC.

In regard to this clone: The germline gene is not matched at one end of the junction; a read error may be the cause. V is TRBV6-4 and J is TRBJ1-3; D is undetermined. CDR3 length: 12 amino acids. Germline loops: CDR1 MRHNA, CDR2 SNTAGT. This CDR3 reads CASSDFETTESF. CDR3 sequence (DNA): TGTGCCAGCAGTGACTTCGAAACAACCGAGAGTTTT.

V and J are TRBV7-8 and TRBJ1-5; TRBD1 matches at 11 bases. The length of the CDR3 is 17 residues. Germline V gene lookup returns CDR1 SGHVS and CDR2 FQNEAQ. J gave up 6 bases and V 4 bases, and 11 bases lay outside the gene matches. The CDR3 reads CASSWWGQGVYSQPQHF. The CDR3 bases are TGTGCCAGCAGCTGGTGGGGACAGGGGGTGTACAGTCAGCCCCAGCATTTT.

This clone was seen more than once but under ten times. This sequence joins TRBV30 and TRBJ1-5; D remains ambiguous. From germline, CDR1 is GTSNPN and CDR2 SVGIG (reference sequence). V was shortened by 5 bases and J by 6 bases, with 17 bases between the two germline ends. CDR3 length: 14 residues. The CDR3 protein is CAWAPGGRRQPQHF. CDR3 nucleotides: TGTGCCTGGGCCCCGGGAGGGCGTCGTCAGCCCCAGCATTTT.

CDR3 sequence: CASSHSGGSYNEQFF. CDR3 DNA sequence: TGTGCCAGCAGCCATAGCGGGGGCTCCTACAATGAGCAGTTCTTC. The rearrangement joins TRBV5-4 to TRBJ2-1; 9 positions match TRBD2. This CDR3 has 15 residues. The V segment lost 4 bases and the J segment 0 bases; nucleotides outside the gene matches: 2. Looked up from germline, CDR1 is SGHNT and CDR2 is YYREEE (reference sequence).

Written as DNA, the CDR3 is TGTGCCAGCAGCCTGGGACTAGCGGGAGTATTCTACAATGAGCAGTTCTTC. Its translation is CASSLGLAGVFYNEQFF. The chain joins TRBV5-5 to TRBJ2-1, with TRBD2 matching over 14 bases. The CDR3 is 17 residues long. The J segment lost 3 bases and the V segment lost 4 bases, leaving 6 bases of the junction unmatched. Germline CDR1 and CDR2: SGHKS and YYEKEE (reference sequence).

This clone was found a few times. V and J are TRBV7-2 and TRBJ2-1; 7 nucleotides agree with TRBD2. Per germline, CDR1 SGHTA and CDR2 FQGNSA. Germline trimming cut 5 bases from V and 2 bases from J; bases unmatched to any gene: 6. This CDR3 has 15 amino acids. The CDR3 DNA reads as TGTGCCAGCAGCGAAAGCGGGACCCCCTACAATGAGCAGTTCTTC. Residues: CASSESGTPYNEQFF.

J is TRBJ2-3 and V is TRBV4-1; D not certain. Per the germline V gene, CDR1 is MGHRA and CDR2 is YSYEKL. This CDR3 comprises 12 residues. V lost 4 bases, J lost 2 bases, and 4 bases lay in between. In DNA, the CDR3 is TGCGCCAGCAGCCCCTTCACAGATACGCAGTATTTT. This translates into CASSPFTDTQYF.

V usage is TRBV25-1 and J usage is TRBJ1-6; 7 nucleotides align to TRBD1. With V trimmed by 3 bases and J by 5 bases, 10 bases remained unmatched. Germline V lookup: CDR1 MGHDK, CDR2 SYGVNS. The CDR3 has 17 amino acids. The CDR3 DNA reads TGTGCCAGCAGTGAGAGACAGGGAAATATTAATAATTCACCCCTCCACTTT. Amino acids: CASSERQGNINNSPLHF. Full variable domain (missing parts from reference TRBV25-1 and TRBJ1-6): EADIYQTPRYLVIGTGKKITLECSQTMGHDKMYWYQQDPGMELHLIHYSYGVNSTEKGDLSSESTVSRIRTEHFPLTLESARPSHTSQYLCASSERQGNINNSPLHFGNGTRLTVT.

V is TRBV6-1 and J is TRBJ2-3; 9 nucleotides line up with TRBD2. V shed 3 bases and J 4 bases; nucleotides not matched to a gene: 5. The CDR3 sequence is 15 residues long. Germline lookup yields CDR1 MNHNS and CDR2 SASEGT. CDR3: CASSDHSGSPDTQYF. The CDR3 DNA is TGTGCCAGCAGTGACCATAGCGGGAGCCCAGATACGCAGTATTTT.

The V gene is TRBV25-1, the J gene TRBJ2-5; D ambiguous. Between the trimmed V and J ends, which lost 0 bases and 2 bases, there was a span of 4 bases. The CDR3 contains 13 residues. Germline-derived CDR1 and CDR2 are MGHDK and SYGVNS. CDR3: CASSEYAQETQYF. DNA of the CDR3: TGTGCCAGCAGTGAATACGCACAAGAGACCCAGTACTTC.

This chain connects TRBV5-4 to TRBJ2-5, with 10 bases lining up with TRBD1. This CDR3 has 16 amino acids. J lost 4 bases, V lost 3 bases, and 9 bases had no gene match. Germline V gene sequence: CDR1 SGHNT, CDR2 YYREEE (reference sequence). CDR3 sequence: CASSSLGDRGGETQYF. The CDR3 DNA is TGTGCCAGCAGCTCTCTAGGGGACAGGGGAGGAGAGACCCAGTACTTC.

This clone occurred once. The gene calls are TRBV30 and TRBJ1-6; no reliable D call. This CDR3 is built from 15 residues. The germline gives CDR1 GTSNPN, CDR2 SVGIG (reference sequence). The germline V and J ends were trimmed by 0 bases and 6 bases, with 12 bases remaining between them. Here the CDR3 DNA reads TGTGCCTGGAGTGTAGGGTGGGGTCCTAATTCACCCCTCCACTTT. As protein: CAWSVGWGPNSPLHF.

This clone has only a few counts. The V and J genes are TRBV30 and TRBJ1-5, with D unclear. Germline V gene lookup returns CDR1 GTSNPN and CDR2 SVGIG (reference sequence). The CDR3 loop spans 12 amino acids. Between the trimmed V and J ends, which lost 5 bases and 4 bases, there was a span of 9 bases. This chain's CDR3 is CAWGQRNQPQHF. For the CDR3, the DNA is TGTGCCTGGGGGCAACGGAATCAGCCCCAGCATTTT.

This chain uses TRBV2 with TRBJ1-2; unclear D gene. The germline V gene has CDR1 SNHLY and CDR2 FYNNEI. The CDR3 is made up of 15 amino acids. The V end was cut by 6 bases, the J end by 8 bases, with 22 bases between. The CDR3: CASREHSRSLRGYTF. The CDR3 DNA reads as TGTGCCAGCAGGGAGCATTCCAGAAGCTTGCGGGGCTACACCTTC. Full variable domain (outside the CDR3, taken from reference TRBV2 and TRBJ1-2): EPEVTQTPSHQVTQMGQEVILRCVPISNHLYFYWYRQILGQKVEFLVSFYNNEISEKSEIFDDQFSVERPDGSNFTLKIRSTKLEDSAMYFCASREHSRSLRGYTFGSGTRLTVV.